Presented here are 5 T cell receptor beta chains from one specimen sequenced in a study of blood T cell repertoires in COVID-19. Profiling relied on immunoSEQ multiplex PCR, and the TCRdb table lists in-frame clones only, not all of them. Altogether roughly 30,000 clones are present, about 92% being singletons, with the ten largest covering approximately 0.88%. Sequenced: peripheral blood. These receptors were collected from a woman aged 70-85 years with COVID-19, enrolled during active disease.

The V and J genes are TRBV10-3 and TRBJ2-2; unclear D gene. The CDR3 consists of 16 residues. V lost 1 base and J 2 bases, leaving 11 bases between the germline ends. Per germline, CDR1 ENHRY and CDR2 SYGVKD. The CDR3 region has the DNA TGTGCCATCAGTGAGTACTCTGATCTAAACACCGGGGAGCTGTTTTTT. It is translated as CAISEYSDLNTGELFF.

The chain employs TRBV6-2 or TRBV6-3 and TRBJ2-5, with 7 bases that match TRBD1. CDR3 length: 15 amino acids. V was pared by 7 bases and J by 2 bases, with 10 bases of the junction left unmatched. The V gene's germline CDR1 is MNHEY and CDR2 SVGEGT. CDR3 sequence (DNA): TGTGCCAGCACCCCCTGGGGCAGGGGGCAAGAGACCCAGTACTTC. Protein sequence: CASTPWGRGQETQYF.

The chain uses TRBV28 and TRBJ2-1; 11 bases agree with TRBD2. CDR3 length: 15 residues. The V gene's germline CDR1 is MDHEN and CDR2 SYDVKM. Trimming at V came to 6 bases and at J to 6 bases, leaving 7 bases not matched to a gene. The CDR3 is CASSIGTSGFNEQFF. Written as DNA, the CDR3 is TGTGCCAGCAGCATCGGGACTAGCGGTTTCAATGAGCAGTTCTTC.

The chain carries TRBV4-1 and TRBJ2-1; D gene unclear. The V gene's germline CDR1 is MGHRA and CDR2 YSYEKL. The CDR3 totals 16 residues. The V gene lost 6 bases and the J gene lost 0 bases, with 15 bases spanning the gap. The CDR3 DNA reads TGCGCCAGCAGAATCACTATCCTTAGCTCCTACAATGAGCAGTTCTTC. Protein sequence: CASRITILSSYNEQFF.

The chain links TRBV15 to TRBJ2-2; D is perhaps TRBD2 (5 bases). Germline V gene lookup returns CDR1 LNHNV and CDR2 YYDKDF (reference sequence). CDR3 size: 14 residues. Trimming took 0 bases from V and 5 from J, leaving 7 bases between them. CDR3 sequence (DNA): TGTGCCACCAGCAGAGATCGGGAAACCGGGGAGCTGTTTTTT. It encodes CATSRDRETGELFF.